The text below deals with one T cell receptor (beta chain). This clonotype was detected ten times or more. Its antigen is not yet known. Qualities for individual bases were not recorded, and no much larger clone is one base off. The CDR3, from cysteine to phenylalanine, totals 12 residues. The kept DNA is CDR3 alone, 36 bases in frame from the first base. At the junction V is shortened by 3 bases and J by 5 bases, with 9 bases in between. CDR1 SQVTM and CDR2 ANQGSEA were looked up in the germline V gene. For the unsorted PBMC libraries, 2 million PBMCs were stored in RNAlater at -80 degrees C until RNA extraction and were used to generate the libraries. The multiple sclerosis patients were enrolled in a US clinical protocol that evaluated disease progression with magnetic resonance imaging. Peripheral blood was subjected to Ficoll-Hypaque density gradient centrifugation to isolate PBMCs, which were then cryopreserved in liquid nitrogen.

The sample belongs to a study of neurological immune-mediated disorders (dated by TCRdb to the late 2010s). For the wider study: Among the roughly 34 multiple sclerosis patients, around 30 had relapsing-remitting MS and 3 had secondary progressive MS. The study compared peripheral blood TCR-beta repertoires of HTLV-I-associated myelopathy (HAM/TSP) patients, multiple sclerosis patients and healthy controls using UMI-based sequencing. The 90 to 110 TCR-beta libraries included longitudinal samples, technical triplicates and paired sorted CD4+ and CD8+ T-cell subsets alongside PBMC samples. The cohort was made up of 60 to 75 subjects, consisting of 14 HAM/TSP patients, roughly 35 multiple sclerosis patients and approximately 20 healthy controls. Broader findings and caveats from the paper: No identical CDR3 amino acid sequences were found to be shared among expanded clones across subjects, suggesting that TCR-beta repertoires were private in all groups. TCR clonal expansion was highest in HAM/TSP patients and lowest in MS patients, with MS patients falling below even healthy controls. The MS cluster was not associated with any clinical or MRI features, and the authors stated that larger cohorts are needed. In phylogenetic analysis, the repertoires of 18 of 34 MS patients grouped into a cluster of related CDR3 sequences, which suggests a possible signature at the repertoire level.

cDNA synthesis used template-switch 5'RACE with a primer carrying a 10-nucleotide random unique molecular identifier tagging each TCR transcript. Every sequencing run yielded over 160 million TCR-beta sequences covering 15-18 subjects. Total RNA was extracted with the RNeasy kit. The KAPA Real-time Library Amplification kit was used to amplify TCR-beta VDJ regions with primers targeting the TCR constant region and the 5'RACE anchor. A first PCR added sample indexes and Illumina adaptors, after which a second PCR increased the library yield. After Ampure bead purification, the TCR product of roughly 650 bp was size-selected on a 2% E-gel SizeSelection system. Before pooling, libraries had their quality checked on a Bioanalyzer, their concentration measured with Qubit, and their quantity determined with the Kapa Library Quantification kit. Libraries were sequenced paired-end 2 x 150 bp on an Illumina HiSeq 2500. To increase sequence diversity, roughly 23-30% phiX was spiked into each library pool. The paper's processing steps were these. Quality-filtered reads were processed with the UMI-based MiGEC pipeline, which removed over 75% of raw TCR sequences during error correction. IMGT germline references were used for aligning VDJ genes, and each clonotype was defined as a unique CDR3 amino acid sequence together with its V-J genes. Clonal expansion, Shannon diversity and CDR3 relatedness (CalcPairwiseDistances, ClusterSamples) were evaluated with VDJtools, and phylogenetic trees were built with CLCbio workbench. Using coefficient-of-variation modelling across technical triplicates, the study counted a clone as expanded if it had at least 8 unique UMIs. TCRdb reran the public reads through fastp at Q25 and MiXCR, keeping productive beta chains. Identical CDR3 protein sequences are pooled into one entry, listed with their most common genes and DNA. TCRdb's processing, not the authors', yielded these V and J calls. The sample records about 66,000 distinct CDR3 sequences, less than 5.5% of which are singletons. Around 7% of the sample is held by the ten biggest clonotypes.

The chain couples TRBV29-1 to TRBJ2-3, with a tentative D gene TRBD2 over 5 matching bases. Sequences were obtained from PBMCs. The source is a man in his thirties or forties with multiple sclerosis. The CDR3 has the sequence CSVERGRDTQYF. In nucleotide form, the sequence is TGCAGCGTTGAGAGAGGGAGAGATACGCAGTATTTT.